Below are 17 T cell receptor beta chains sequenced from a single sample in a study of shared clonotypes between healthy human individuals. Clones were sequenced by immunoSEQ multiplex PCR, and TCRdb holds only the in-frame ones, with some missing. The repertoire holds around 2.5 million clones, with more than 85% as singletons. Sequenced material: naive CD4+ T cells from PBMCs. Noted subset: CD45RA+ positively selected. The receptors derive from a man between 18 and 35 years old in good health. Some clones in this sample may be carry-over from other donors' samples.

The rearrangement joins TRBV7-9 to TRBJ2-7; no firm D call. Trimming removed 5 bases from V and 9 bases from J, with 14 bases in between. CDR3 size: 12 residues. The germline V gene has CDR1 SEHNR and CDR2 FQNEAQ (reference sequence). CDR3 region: CASSADQRRQYF. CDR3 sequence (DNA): TGTGCCAGCAGCGCCGACCAGAGGCGGCAGTACTTC.

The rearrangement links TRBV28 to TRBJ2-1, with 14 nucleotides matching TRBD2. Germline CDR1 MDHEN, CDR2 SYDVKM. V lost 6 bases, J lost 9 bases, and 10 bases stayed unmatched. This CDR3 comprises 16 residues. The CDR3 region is CASSLAGTSGSTEQFF. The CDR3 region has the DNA TGTGCCAGCAGCCTAGCAGGGACTAGCGGGAGTACTGAGCAGTTCTTC.

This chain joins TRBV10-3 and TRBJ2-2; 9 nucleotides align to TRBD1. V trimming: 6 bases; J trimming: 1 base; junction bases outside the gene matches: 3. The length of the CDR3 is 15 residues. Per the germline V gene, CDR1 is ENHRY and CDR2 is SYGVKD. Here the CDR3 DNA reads TGTGCCATCAGCCTGGGACAGGGGAACACCGGGGAGCTGTTTTTT. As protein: CAISLGQGNTGELFF.

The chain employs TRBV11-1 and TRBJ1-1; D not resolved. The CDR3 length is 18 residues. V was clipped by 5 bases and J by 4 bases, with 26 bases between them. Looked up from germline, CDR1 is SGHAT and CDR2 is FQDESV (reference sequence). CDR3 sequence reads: CASSPPRRSSSAPTEAFF. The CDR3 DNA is TGTGCCAGCAGCCCACCCAGAAGGTCCTCTTCTGCACCCACTGAAGCTTTCTTT.

CDR3 nucleotide sequence: TGCGCCAGCAGTGTGGATGAGGGTTCCTCCTGCGTCCTGACTTTC. This sequence encodes CASSVDEGSSCVLTF. This rearrangement joins TRBV5-1 to TRBJ2-6; TRBD2 is a possible D gene (5 bases). Trimming removed 5 bases from V and 12 bases from J, with 21 bases in between. Looked up from germline, CDR1 is SGHRS and CDR2 is YFSETQ. The CDR3 is 15 residues long.

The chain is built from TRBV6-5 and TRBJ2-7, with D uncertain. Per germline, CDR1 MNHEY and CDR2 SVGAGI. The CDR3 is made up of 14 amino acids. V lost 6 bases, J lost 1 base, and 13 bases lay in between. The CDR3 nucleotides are TGTGCCAGCAGAGCCCCCGGGCGGTCCTACGAGCAGTACTTC. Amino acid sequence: CASRAPGRSYEQYF.

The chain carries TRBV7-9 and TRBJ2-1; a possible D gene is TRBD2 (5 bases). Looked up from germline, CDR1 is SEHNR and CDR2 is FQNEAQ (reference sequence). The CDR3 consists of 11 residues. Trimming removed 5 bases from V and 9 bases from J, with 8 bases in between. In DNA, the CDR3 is TGTGCCAGCAGCCCGGGGTTTGAGCAGTTCTTC. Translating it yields CASSPGFEQFF.

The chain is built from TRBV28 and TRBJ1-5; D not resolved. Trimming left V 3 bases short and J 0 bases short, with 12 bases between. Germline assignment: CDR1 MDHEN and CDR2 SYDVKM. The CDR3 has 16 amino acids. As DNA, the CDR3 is TGTGCCAGCAGTTTCGCCGGTCTTTATAGCAATCAGCCCCAGCATTTT. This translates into CASSFAGLYSNQPQHF.

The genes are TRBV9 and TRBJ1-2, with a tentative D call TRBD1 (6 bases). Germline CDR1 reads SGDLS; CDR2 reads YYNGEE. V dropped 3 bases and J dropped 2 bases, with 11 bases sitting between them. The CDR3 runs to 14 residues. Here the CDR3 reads CASSGLGQNYGYTF. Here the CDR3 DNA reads TGTGCCAGCAGCGGACTCGGACAGAACTATGGCTACACCTTC.

CDR3: CASSQGADEKLFF. The CDR3 DNA is TGTGCCAGCAGTCAAGGGGCGGATGAAAAACTGTTTTTT. The chain employs TRBV25-1 and TRBJ1-4; perhaps TRBD1 as D (5 bases). Between the trimmed V and J ends, which lost 5 bases and 6 bases, there was a span of 10 bases. The CDR3 is made up of 13 amino acids. From germline, CDR1 is MGHDK and CDR2 SYGVNS.

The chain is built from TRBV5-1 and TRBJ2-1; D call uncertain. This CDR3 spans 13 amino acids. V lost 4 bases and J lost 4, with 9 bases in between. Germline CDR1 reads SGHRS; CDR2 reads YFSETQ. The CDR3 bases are TGCGCCAGCAGCGCGACGGCATACAATGAGCAGTTCTTC. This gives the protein CASSATAYNEQFF.

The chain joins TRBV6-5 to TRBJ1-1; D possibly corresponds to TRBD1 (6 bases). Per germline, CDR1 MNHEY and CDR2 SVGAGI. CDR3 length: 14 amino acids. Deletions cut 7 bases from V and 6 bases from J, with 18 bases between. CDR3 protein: CASTLLPGGPEAFF. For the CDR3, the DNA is TGTGCCAGCACTTTACTCCCGGGGGGCCCTGAAGCTTTCTTT.

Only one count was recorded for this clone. The CDR3 here is CASSGETVSTKKLFF. Here the CDR3 DNA reads TGTGCCAGCAGTGGGGAAACGGTATCCACGAAAAAACTGTTTTTT. The genes are TRBV2 and TRBJ1-4; D call uncertain. V gave up 4 bases and J gave up 9 bases, with 18 bases separating them. CDR3 length: 15 residues. Germline V gives CDR1 SNHLY, CDR2 FYNNEI.

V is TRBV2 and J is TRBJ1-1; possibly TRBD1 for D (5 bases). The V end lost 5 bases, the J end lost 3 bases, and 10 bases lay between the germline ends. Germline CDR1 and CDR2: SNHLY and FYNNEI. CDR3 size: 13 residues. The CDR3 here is CASSNLGDTEAFF. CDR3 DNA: TGTGCCAGCAGTAACCTGGGGGACACTGAAGCTTTCTTT.

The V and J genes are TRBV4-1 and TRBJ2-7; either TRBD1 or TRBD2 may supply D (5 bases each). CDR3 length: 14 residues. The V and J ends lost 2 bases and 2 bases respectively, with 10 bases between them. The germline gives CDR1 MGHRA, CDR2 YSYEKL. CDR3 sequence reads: CASSQRDGTYEQYF. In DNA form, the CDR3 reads TGCGCCAGCAGCCAACGGGACGGAACCTACGAGCAGTACTTC.

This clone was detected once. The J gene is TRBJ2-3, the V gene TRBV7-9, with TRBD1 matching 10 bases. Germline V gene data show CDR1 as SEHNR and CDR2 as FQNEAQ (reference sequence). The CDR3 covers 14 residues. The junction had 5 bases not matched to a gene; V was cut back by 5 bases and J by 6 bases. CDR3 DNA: TGTGCCAGCAGCAGAGGACAGGGGGATGATACGCAGTATTTT. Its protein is CASSRGQGDDTQYF.

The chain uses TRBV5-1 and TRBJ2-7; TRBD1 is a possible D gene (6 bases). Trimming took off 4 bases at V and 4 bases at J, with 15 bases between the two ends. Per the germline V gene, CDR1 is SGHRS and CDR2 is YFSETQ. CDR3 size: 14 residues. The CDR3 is CASSPAVGGYEQYF. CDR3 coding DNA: TGCGCCAGCAGCCCGGCCGTAGGGGGTTACGAGCAGTACTTC.